This T cell receptor beta chain was obtained from a study of shared clonotypes between healthy human individuals. Sequenced by immunoSEQ multiplex PCR; TCRdb stores in-frame clones only, minus some. This sample has a few million clones, with 85% to 95% found just once. As to this clone: Other DNA sequences in this sample translate to the same CDR3.

The CDR3 totals 12 residues. Germline V gives CDR1 LNHDA, CDR2 SQIVND (reference sequence). The germline V and J ends were trimmed by 3 bases and 6 bases, with 5 bases remaining between them. Source material: naive CD4+ T cells from PBMCs. The subset is: CD45RA+ positively selected. V is TRBV19 and J is TRBJ2-2; D unclear. This TCR derives from a man aged 18 to 35 in good health. Some clones in this sample may be carry-over from other donors' samples. CDR3 loop: CASSIQAGELFF. CDR3 bases: TGTGCCAGTAGTATCCAGGCCGGGGAGCTGTTTTTT.